These 10 T cell receptor beta chains were all obtained from the same sample, sequenced in a study of T-cell memory formation after mild COVID-19. TCRdb re-called the 5' RACE reads through MiXCR, storing one row per CDR3 protein. The sample consists of about 300,000 distinct CDR3 sequences, approximately 19% of them appearing once. The specimen was PBMCs or a T cell subset sorted from them (not recorded which). The receptors shown here come from a man younger than 35 who had mild COVID-19 (a few samples of this study predate the infection). Cell type and time point are not known.

The chain combines TRBV7-9 with TRBJ2-1; D gene uncertain. Trimming removed 1 base from V and 16 bases from J, with 11 bases in between. The germline V gene has CDR1 SEHNR and CDR2 FQNEAQ (reference sequence). CDR3 length: 11 amino acids. The CDR3 protein is CASSLDVGYFF. For the CDR3, the DNA is TGTGCCAGCAGCTTAGATGTGGGGTACTTCTTC.

This chain uses TRBV4-3 with TRBJ2-6; TRBD1 might be the D (5 bases). The germline CDR1 and CDR2 sequences are LGHNA and YSLEER. The V end lost 0 bases, the J end lost 10 bases, and 10 bases lay between the germline ends. The CDR3 loop spans 14 amino acids. CDR3 amino acids: CASSQESGLNVLTF. The CDR3 nucleotides read TGCGCCAGCAGCCAAGAGTCAGGGCTAAACGTCCTGACTTTC.

Remarks on this clonotype: Sequence at one end of the junction differs from germline and may be a read error. The chain links TRBV7-2 to TRBJ2-2; maybe TRBD2 (5 bases). CDR3 size: 13 residues. CDR1 and CDR2 (germline): SGHTA, FQGNSA. CDR3 protein: CASSLRAAGEMFF. The CDR3 coding sequence is TGTGCCAGCAGCTTAAGGGCGGCCGGGGAGATGTTTTTT.

The V and J genes are TRBV20-1 and TRBJ1-1, with 9 bases fitting TRBD1. The CDR3 contains 14 residues. Germline CDR1 and CDR2: DFQATT and SNEGSKA (reference sequence). J was trimmed by 2 bases and V by 0 bases; bases with no gene match: 1. The CDR3 coding sequence is TGCAGTGCTAGAGAGGGACAGGGTAACACTGAAGCTTTCTTT. It is translated as CSAREGQGNTEAFF.

The gene calls are TRBV5-1 and TRBJ1-1, with TRBD1 matching 11 bases. From germline, CDR1 is SGHRS and CDR2 YFSETQ. With V trimmed by 5 bases and J by 3 bases, 3 bases remained unmatched. The CDR3 runs to 14 residues. CDR3 coding DNA: TGCGCCAGCAGTGGGACAGGGGGAGACACTGAAGCTTTCTTT. It yields the protein CASSGTGGDTEAFF.

This clonotype was seen only a few times. V usage is TRBV10-3 and J usage is TRBJ1-4; possibly TRBD1 for D (6 bases). The germline gives CDR1 ENHRY, CDR2 SYGVKD. Trimming removed 4 bases at V and 4 bases at J, with 10 bases between. The CDR3 sequence is 14 residues long. The CDR3 sequence is CAISGTADNEKLFF. The DNA for the CDR3 is TGTGCCATCAGTGGGACAGCCGATAATGAAAAACTGTTTTTT.

This chain connects TRBV4-1 to TRBJ2-3, with 7 bases matching TRBD2. The CDR3 is 16 residues long. Unmatched junction bases numbered 11, after V lost 4 bases and J lost 4 bases. Germline V CDR1 and CDR2: MGHRA, YSYEKL. Here the CDR3 reads CASSPGRGAGADTQYF. The DNA of the CDR3 is TGCGCCAGCAGCCCCGGTCGGGGTGCGGGGGCAGATACGCAGTATTTT.

This clonotype was recorded a few times. V and J are TRBV7-9 and TRBJ1-1; tentatively, D is TRBD1 (5 bases). Germline V CDR1 and CDR2: SEHNR, FQNEAQ (reference sequence). The V gene lost 4 bases and the J gene lost 1 base, with 10 bases spanning the gap. The length of the CDR3 is 14 residues. CDR3 bases: TGTGCCAGCAGCTCTCTAGGGACGAACACTGAAGCTTTCTTT. Amino acid sequence: CASSSLGTNTEAFF.

This clonotype showed up many times. The V gene is TRBV6-6, the J gene TRBJ2-7, with 8 nucleotides matching TRBD1. The CDR3 contains 13 residues. Trimming at V came to 7 bases and at J to 6 bases, leaving 8 bases not matched to a gene. The V gene's germline CDR1 is MNHNY and CDR2 SVGAGI (reference sequence). The CDR3 loop reads CASKGQALLEQYF. The CDR3 DNA sequence: TGTGCCAGCAAGGGACAGGCCCTCCTCGAGCAGTACTTC.

This sequence joins TRBV11-2 and TRBJ2-3; TRBD1 or TRBD2 may be the D gene (5 bases each). Per the germline V gene, CDR1 is SGHAT and CDR2 is FQNNGV. V was cut by 1 base and J by 7 bases, with 9 bases left in between. CDR3 size: 13 residues. In DNA, the CDR3 is TGTGCCAGCAGCTTAGCCGGGGCCAATACGCAGTATTTT. Translation gives CASSLAGANTQYF.